The 22 T cell receptor beta chains below all came from one sample that was sequenced in a study of blood T cell repertoires in COVID-19. Libraries were prepared by immunoSEQ multiplex PCR; TCRdb keeps only in-frame clonotypes and omits some of them. Of some 360,000 clones detected, roughly 90% appear once; the ten largest clones hold under 5%. Sequencing was done on a sample of peripheral blood. Receptors originate from a woman in her fifties or sixties with COVID-19, enrolled during active disease.

The V and J genes are TRBV19 and TRBJ1-5; D not certain. The CDR3 consists of 14 residues. Per the germline V gene, CDR1 is LNHDA and CDR2 is SQIVND (reference sequence). The ends were cut back, 2 bases at V and 2 bases at J, with 7 bases in the middle. The CDR3 bases are TGTGCCAGTAGTATAAACTCTCGCAATCAGCCCCAGCATTTT. Translation gives CASSINSRNQPQHF.

The chain recombines TRBV6-5 with TRBJ1-3; D call uncertain. The V and J ends lost 6 bases and 4 bases respectively, with 13 bases between them. The germline V gene has CDR1 MNHEY and CDR2 SVGAGI. The CDR3 sequence is 14 residues long. CDR3 sequence (DNA): TGTGCCAGCAGCGCCAACGGAGCGGGAAACACCATATATTTT. Its protein product is CASSANGAGNTIYF.

The V and J genes are TRBV6-5 and TRBJ2-7; 7 positions match TRBD1. CDR1 and CDR2 from the germline V gene are MNHEY and SVGAGI. CDR3 size: 14 residues. J was trimmed by 3 bases and V by 8 bases; bases with no gene match: 10. The CDR3 loop reads CASSPGTANYEQYF. In DNA, the CDR3 is TGTGCCAGCTCCCCCGGGACAGCGAACTACGAGCAGTACTTC.

The rearrangement links TRBV12-3 or TRBV12-4 to TRBJ1-1; no definite D call. The CDR3 has 12 residues. Deletions cut 9 bases from V and 3 bases from J, with 11 bases between. CDR3 DNA sequence: TGTGCCAGTTCAACAGCGGACACTGAAGCTTTCTTT. It encodes CASSTADTEAFF.

The chain has TRBV7-9 and TRBJ1-2, with D tentatively TRBD1 (6 bases). There are 14 residues in the CDR3. With 6 bases removed from V and 5 bases from J, the gap between germline ends came to 16 bases. Germline V gene data show CDR1 as SEHNR and CDR2 as FQNEAQ (reference sequence). The CDR3 DNA sequence: TGTGCCAGCAGTAAATCGGGACATCTTTATGGCTACACCTTC. Translated, it gives CASSKSGHLYGYTF. Combining the CDR3 with reference TRBV7-9 and TRBJ1-2 gives the whole variable domain DTGVSQNPRHKITKRGQNVTFRCDPISEHNRLYWYRQTLGQGPEFLTYFQNEAQLEKSRLLSDRFSAERPKGSFSTLEIQRTEQGDSAMYLCASSKSGHLYGYTFGSGTRLTVV.

The genes are TRBV5-4 and TRBJ1-1; no clear D. This CDR3 has 14 amino acids. V was trimmed by 0 bases and J by 0 bases, leaving 6 bases between them. Germline V CDR1 and CDR2: SGHNT, YYREEE (reference sequence). This CDR3 is CASSLDSLNTEAFF. The CDR3 region has the DNA TGTGCCAGCAGCTTGGACAGTTTGAACACTGAAGCTTTCTTT.

CDR3 in amino acids: CASSYTPGQGPPYGYTF. CDR3 nucleotide sequence: TGTGCCAGCAGCTACACGCCGGGACAGGGGCCTCCCTATGGCTACACCTTC. The chain recombines TRBV5-6 with TRBJ1-2, with TRBD1 matching 10 bases. CDR3 length: 17 residues. Germline CDR1 reads SGHDT; CDR2 reads YYEEEE. V lost 3 bases and J lost 4; bases outside the gene matches: 12.

This chain connects TRBV10-3 to TRBJ2-7; the D gene is possibly TRBD1 (5 bases). V lost 2 bases to trimming and J lost 0 bases, with 8 bases between them. Germline lookup yields CDR1 ENHRY and CDR2 SYGVKD. The CDR3 sequence is 14 residues long. Here the CDR3 DNA reads TGTGCCATCAGTGAGCTTCAGGGCTCCTACGAGCAGTACTTC. Encoded protein: CAISELQGSYEQYF.

This chain connects TRBV19 to TRBJ1-4, with TRBD1 matching over 8 bases. Germline values: CDR1 LNHDA, CDR2 SQIVND (reference sequence). The CDR3 extends over 13 amino acids. The junction had 7 bases not matched to a gene; V was cut back by 8 bases and J by 8 bases. The CDR3: CASSRGTGEKLFF. Here the CDR3 DNA reads TGTGCCAGTTCGAGAGGGACAGGCGAAAAACTGTTTTTT.

The rearrangement joins TRBV4-1 to TRBJ1-2, with 8 bases lining up with TRBD1. Trimming at V came to 2 bases and at J to 3 bases, leaving 5 bases not matched to a gene. Germline V gene data show CDR1 as MGHRA and CDR2 as YSYEKL. The CDR3 runs 15 residues. The DNA of the CDR3 is TGCGCCAGCAGCCAACTTGAGACAGGGGACTATGGCTACACCTTC. Translation gives CASSQLETGDYGYTF.

This clone was seen at least ten times. The genes are TRBV5-6 and TRBJ2-7; D may be TRBD1 (6 bases). V was cut by 4 bases and J by 6 bases, with 11 bases left in between. The CDR3 contains 12 residues. The germline V gene encodes CDR1 SGHDT and CDR2 YYEEEE. CDR3 in amino acids: CASSHEDSEQYF. The CDR3, as DNA: TGTGCCAGCAGCCATGAGGACAGCGAGCAGTACTTC.

This rearrangement joins TRBV6-5 to TRBJ1-1; 8 bases match TRBD1. The CDR3 runs to 15 residues. With 2 bases clipped from V and 1 base from J, the junction kept 3 bases outside the gene matches. Germline V lookup: CDR1 MNHEY, CDR2 SVGAGI. The CDR3 DNA reads TGTGCCAGCAGTTACAACAGGGGGACGAACACTGAAGCTTTCTTT. Translated: CASSYNRGTNTEAFF.

This clone has only one observation. The chain employs TRBV15 and TRBJ1-4; 7 nucleotides align to TRBD1. The CDR3 extends over 19 amino acids. Per the germline V gene, CDR1 is LNHNV and CDR2 is YYDKDF (reference sequence). J lost 3 bases, V lost 3 bases, and 16 bases had no gene match. As DNA, the CDR3 is TGTGCCACCAGCAGTATCCCGGGACAGACGTTCCCAGCTAATGAAAAACTGTTTTTT. This codes for CATSSIPGQTFPANEKLFF. Together with reference TRBV15 and TRBJ1-4, the CDR3 gives the full variable domain: DAMVIQNPRYQVTQFGKPVTLSCSQTLNHNVMYWYQQKSSQAPKLLFHYYDKDFNNEADTPDNFQSRRPNTSFCFLDIRSPGLGDTAMYLCATSSIPGQTFPANEKLFFGSGTQLSVL.

The chain employs TRBV6-5 and TRBJ1-2, with no clear D. CDR1 is MNHEY and CDR2 is SVGAGI in the germline V gene. V lost 3 bases and J 4 bases, leaving 9 bases between the germline ends. The CDR3 totals 13 residues. The DNA of the CDR3 is TGTGCCAGCAGTTATGACACCGGCTATGGCTACACCTTC. This encodes CASSYDTGYGYTF.

V usage is TRBV4-1 and J usage is TRBJ2-3; 7 bases map to TRBD2. The CDR3 spans 14 residues. V dropped 0 bases and J dropped 4; count of bases not matched to a gene: 1. CDR1 MGHRA and CDR2 YSYEKL come from the germline V gene. In nucleotides, the CDR3 is TGCGCCAGCAGCCAAGAAGCGGGGCCAGATACGCAGTATTTT. This encodes CASSQEAGPDTQYF.

The rearrangement uses TRBV4-1 and TRBJ2-7; 7 bases fit TRBD2. Trimming cost V 2 bases and J 1 base; bases outside gene matches: 8. Germline lookup yields CDR1 MGHRA and CDR2 YSYEKL. The CDR3 length is 16 residues. CDR3 sequence: CASSQPRGGESYEQYF. In nucleotides, the CDR3 is TGCGCCAGCAGCCAACCTCGCGGGGGTGAATCCTACGAGCAGTACTTC.

The J gene is TRBJ1-2, the V gene TRBV6-9, with TRBD1 matching over 9 bases. The length of the CDR3 is 16 residues. V was pared by 5 bases and J by 6 bases, with 13 bases of the junction left unmatched. Germline CDR1 reads MNHGY; CDR2 reads SVAAGI. The CDR3 region is CASSGPRDREKNGYTF. CDR3 DNA sequence: TGTGCCAGCAGTGGCCCCCGGGACAGGGAAAAGAATGGCTACACCTTC.

This clone was found once. The chain uses TRBV28 and TRBJ1-3; TRBD1 matches 7 bases. The CDR3 has 14 amino acids. Trimming took 4 bases from V and 4 from J; bases not matched to a gene: 4. From germline, CDR1 is MDHEN and CDR2 SYDVKM. In nucleotides, the CDR3 is TGTGCCAGCAGTTCGACAGGGCGAGGAAACACCATATATTTT. Translation: CASSSTGRGNTIYF.

The count of this clone is one. The chain has TRBV5-4 and TRBJ2-5, with no clear D. The V end lost 0 bases, the J end lost 5 bases, and 5 bases lay between the germline ends. Germline lookup yields CDR1 SGHNT and CDR2 YYREEE (reference sequence). The CDR3 is made up of 12 amino acids. The DNA of the CDR3 is TGTGCCAGCAGCTTGGGCCAGGAGACCCAGTACTTC. Translation gives CASSLGQETQYF.

This clone showed up just a few times. The rearrangement uses TRBV19 and TRBJ2-3, with 7 bases matching TRBD1. Germline V gene lookup returns CDR1 LNHDA and CDR2 SQIVND (reference sequence). CDR3 size: 15 residues. V was pared by 6 bases and J by 0 bases, with 6 bases of the junction left unmatched. The CDR3 loop is CASRTGTASTDTQYF. DNA of the CDR3: TGTGCCAGTAGGACTGGGACAGCTAGCACAGATACGCAGTATTTT.

Comments on this clone: An end of the junction does not agree with germline; a read error may underlie this. V and J are TRBV7-3 and TRBJ2-5; 8 nucleotides match TRBD2. This CDR3 spans 15 amino acids. Per the germline V gene, CDR1 is SGHTA and CDR2 is FQGTGA. CDR3 residues: CASSRGLADQGTQYF. CDR3 DNA sequence: TGTGCCAGCAGCCGTGGACTAGCTGATCAAGGGACCCAGTACTTC.

The rearrangement links TRBV4-2 to TRBJ1-1; tentative D call: TRBD1 (5 bases). This CDR3 spans 14 amino acids. CDR1 and CDR2 (germline): LGHNA, YNFKEQ. Trimming took 0 bases from V and 5 from J, leaving 10 bases between them. The CDR3 DNA is TGTGCCAGCAGCCAAGAAGCAGGGAGGACTGAAGCTTTCTTT. Translating gives CASSQEAGRTEAFF.